The 24 T cell receptor beta chains in this list originate from one sample, sequenced in a study of immune evolution from preneoplasia to lung adenocarcinoma. Produced via immunoSEQ multiplex PCR; TCRdb's table is partial and in-frame only. The sample carries about 41,000 clones, more than 60% recorded once. The source material was FFPE invasive lung adenocarcinoma tissue. These receptors all stem from a person in their 60s with lung adenocarcinoma.

CDR3 protein: CASSPSPDSNEQFF. DNA for the CDR3: TGTGCCAGCTCACCAAGCCCGGACTCTAATGAGCAGTTCTTC. This chain links TRBV18 with TRBJ2-1; possible D gene TRBD2, 5 bases. Germline loops: CDR1 KGHSH, CDR2 LQKENI. This CDR3 contains 14 residues. Trimming removed 2 bases at V and 7 bases at J, with 12 bases between.

V gene TRBV5-1 combines with J gene TRBJ1-1; 8 nucleotides agree with TRBD1. The CDR3 has 14 residues. From germline, CDR1 is SGHRS and CDR2 YFSETQ. The junction had 4 bases not matched to a gene; V was cut back by 4 bases and J by 2 bases. The CDR3, as DNA: TGCGCCAGCAGCGGAGGGACAGGTAACACTGAAGCTTTCTTT. It specifies CASSGGTGNTEAFF.

J is TRBJ2-1 and V is TRBV19; TRBD1 is a possible D gene (6 bases). This CDR3 comprises 13 residues. The V gene lost 7 bases and the J gene lost 7 bases, with 14 bases spanning the gap. The germline V gene encodes CDR1 LNHDA and CDR2 SQIVND (reference sequence). The CDR3: CASNPQGLNEQFF. The CDR3 nucleotides are TGTGCCAGTAATCCCCAGGGGTTAAATGAGCAGTTCTTC.

This sequence joins TRBV5-1 and TRBJ2-5; D is unclear. CDR1 and CDR2 from the germline V gene are SGHRS and YFSETQ. The CDR3 spans 13 residues. V lost 4 bases and J 0 bases, leaving 7 bases between the germline ends. The CDR3 sequence is CASSLGYQETQYF. In DNA form, the CDR3 reads TGCGCCAGCAGCCTAGGATACCAAGAGACCCAGTACTTC. Full variable domain (missing parts from reference TRBV5-1 and TRBJ2-5): KAGVTQTPRYLIKTRGQQVTLSCSPISGHRSVSWYQQTPGQGLQFLFEYFSETQRNKGNFPGRFSGRQFSNSRSEMNVSTLELGDSALYLCASSLGYQETQYFGPGTRLLVL.

V is TRBV20-1 and J is TRBJ1-1; D remains ambiguous. The length of the CDR3 is 11 residues. The germline gives CDR1 DFQATT, CDR2 SNEGSKA (reference sequence). The V and J ends lost 4 bases and 8 bases respectively, with 11 bases between them. This chain's CDR3 is CSANRGWEAFF. The CDR3 DNA reads as TGCAGTGCTAATCGAGGCTGGGAAGCTTTCTTT.

This chain connects TRBV6-6 to TRBJ1-5, with 7 bases identical to TRBD1. The germline V gene has CDR1 MNHNY and CDR2 SVGAGI (reference sequence). The CDR3 runs to 14 residues. V lost 6 bases and J lost 6; bases outside the gene matches: 8. The CDR3 here is CASRAGGGGQPQHF. For the CDR3, the DNA is TGTGCCAGCAGGGCGGGAGGGGGCGGTCAGCCCCAGCATTTT.

This chain joins TRBV2 and TRBJ1-1, with no clear D. Germline V CDR1 and CDR2: SNHLY, FYNNEI. V dropped 4 bases and J dropped 0 bases, with 9 bases sitting between them. The CDR3 is 14 amino acids. The CDR3 DNA is TGTGCCAGCAGTGCGGGCCCCATGAACACTGAAGCTTTCTTT. This sequence encodes CASSAGPMNTEAFF.

A remark on this clone: One end of the junction fails to match germline, which may point to a read error. This chain connects TRBV6-5 to TRBJ2-7; TRBD1 aligns across 7 bases. Germline-derived CDR1 and CDR2 are MNHEY and SVGAGI. This CDR3 has 13 amino acids. CDR3 coding DNA: TGTGCCAGCAGTTACGAATTCGGGGACAGCCCCATCTTC. Translation: CASSYEFGDSPIF.

The chain combines TRBV9 with TRBJ2-1; 12 bases match TRBD2. This CDR3 is 17 amino acids long. In germline, CDR1 is SGDLS, CDR2 YYNGEE. Trimming removed 3 bases from V and 12 bases from J; junction bases left unmatched: 16. This CDR3 reads CASSGGGRTSGTAGQFF. CDR3 DNA sequence: TGTGCCAGCAGCGGCGGTGGACGGACTAGCGGGACGGCGGGGCAGTTCTTC.

This chain uses TRBV5-6 with TRBJ2-7, with D uncertain. This CDR3 comprises 11 residues. The V gene's germline CDR1 is SGHDT and CDR2 YYEEEE. V shed 0 bases and J shed 6 bases, with 4 bases lying between them. CDR3 in DNA: TGTGCCAGCAGCTTGGAATCCGAGCAGTACTTC. This sequence encodes CASSLESEQYF. The complete variable domain, with remaining parts taken from reference TRBV5-6 and TRBJ2-7, reads DAGVTQSPTHLIKTRGQQVTLRCSPKSGHDTVSWYQQALGQGPQFIFQYYEEEERQRGNFPDRFSGHQFPNYSSELNVNALLLGDSALYLCASSLESEQYFGPGTRLTVT.

This chain joins TRBV7-6 and TRBJ2-1; 8 positions agree with TRBD2. The length of the CDR3 is 15 residues. The J segment lost 2 bases and the V segment lost 4 bases, leaving 4 bases of the junction unmatched. Germline V gene sequence: CDR1 SGHVS, CDR2 FNYEAQ. The CDR3: CASSSSGGPYNEQFF. The CDR3, as DNA: TGTGCCAGCAGCTCCTCGGGAGGGCCCTACAATGAGCAGTTCTTC.

The genes are TRBV9 and TRBJ1-5, with D unresolved. The CDR3 covers 13 residues. V was shortened by 0 bases and J by 3 bases, with 4 bases between the two germline ends. The V gene's germline CDR1 is SGDLS and CDR2 YYNGEE. This CDR3 reads CASSVGTNQPQHF. The DNA for the CDR3 is TGTGCCAGCAGCGTAGGGACCAATCAGCCCCAGCATTTT.

This clone occurred a few times. The CDR3 coding sequence is TGCGCCAGCACACCCCTTAGCGGGAACTACGAGCAGTACTTC. It is translated as CASTPLSGNYEQYF. This chain links TRBV5-1 with TRBJ2-7; 8 nucleotides align to TRBD2. V was pared by 6 bases and J by 3 bases, with 8 bases of the junction left unmatched. Germline CDR1 and CDR2: SGHRS and YFSETQ. The CDR3 extends over 14 amino acids.

V usage is TRBV30 and J usage is TRBJ1-1; 7 positions match TRBD1. Germline values: CDR1 GTSNPN, CDR2 SVGIG (reference sequence). The V segment lost 4 bases and the J segment 5 bases; nucleotides outside the gene matches: 10. CDR3 length: 14 amino acids. The CDR3 DNA reads as TGTGCCTGGACCAGACAGGGTGGGGGGACTGAAGCTTTCTTT. This translates into CAWTRQGGGTEAFF.

The chain employs TRBV30 and TRBJ1-2; 7 bases fit TRBD1. J was trimmed by 1 base and V by 4 bases; bases with no gene match: 9. Germline V CDR1 and CDR2: GTSNPN, SVGIG (reference sequence). This CDR3 contains 15 residues. CDR3 DNA: TGTGCCTGGACCGCCCGGGACAGATATAACTATGGCTACACCTTC. It specifies CAWTARDRYNYGYTF.

The J gene is TRBJ1-1, the V gene TRBV25-1; D not certain. From germline, CDR1 is MGHDK and CDR2 SYGVNS. The CDR3 sequence is 9 residues long. Trimming took 8 bases from V and 4 from J, leaving 2 bases between them. In DNA, the CDR3 is TGTGCCAGCGGCACTGAAGCTTTCTTT. Amino acids: CASGTEAFF.

This clone was detected a few times. The genes are TRBV2 and TRBJ2-4; D is uncertain. The CDR3 length is 15 residues. Looked up from germline, CDR1 is SNHLY and CDR2 is FYNNEI. The germline V and J ends were trimmed by 0 bases and 0 bases, with 6 bases remaining between them. CDR3 nucleotide sequence: TGTGCCAGCAGTGAAGCGGGTCCAGCCAAAAACATTCAGTACTTC. Its translation: CASSEAGPAKNIQYF.

The V call is TRBV18, the J call TRBJ1-5; D unresolved. Looked up from germline, CDR1 is KGHSH and CDR2 is LQKENI. The CDR3 runs to 12 residues. The ends were cut back, 0 bases at V and 3 bases at J, with 0 bases in the middle. CDR3 in DNA: TGTGCCAGCTCACCACCCAATCAGCCCCAGCATTTT. Its protein product is CASSPPNQPQHF.

This clone was found once. This chain connects TRBV9 to TRBJ2-3; perhaps TRBD1 as D (6 bases). Trimming shortened V by 7 bases and J by 1 base, and 10 bases separated the two germline ends. Germline V gives CDR1 SGDLS, CDR2 YYNGEE. The CDR3 runs to 13 residues. CDR3: CASGRQGTDTQYF. The CDR3 DNA reads as TGTGCCAGCGGACGACAGGGCACAGATACGCAGTATTTT.

The chain has TRBV6-5 and TRBJ2-7; TRBD1 might be the D (5 bases). This CDR3 spans 15 amino acids. The V and J ends lost 0 bases and 2 bases respectively, with 11 bases between them. Germline assignment: CDR1 MNHEY and CDR2 SVGAGI. The CDR3 is CASSYSGLLPYEQYF. As DNA, the CDR3 is TGTGCCAGCAGTTACTCGGGGCTTCTCCCCTACGAGCAGTACTTC.

J is TRBJ2-3 and V is TRBV5-1; a weak D match, TRBD2 (5 bases). Trimming cost V 4 bases and J 1 base, with 13 bases left between them. This CDR3 region has 15 residues. CDR1 SGHRS and CDR2 YFSETQ come from the germline V gene. In nucleotides, the CDR3 is TGCGCCAGCAGCCATAAACCGCGGGGCACAGATACGCAGTATTTT. This gives the protein CASSHKPRGTDTQYF.

The rearrangement links TRBV30 to TRBJ2-2, with TRBD1 identical over 10 bases. The junction had 0 bases not matched to a gene; V was cut back by 5 bases and J by 3 bases. This CDR3 is built from 13 residues. The germline V gene encodes CDR1 GTSNPN and CDR2 SVGIG (reference sequence). Here the CDR3 DNA reads TGTGCCTGGGGACAGGGGGACACCGGGGAGCTGTTTTTT. Translation: CAWGQGDTGELFF. Supplemented by reference TRBV30 and TRBJ2-2, the full variable domain reads SQTIHQWPATLVQPVGSPLSLECTVEGTSNPNLYWYRQAAGRGLQLLFYSVGIGQISSEVPQNLSASRPQDRQFILSSKKLLLSDSGFYLCAWGQGDTGELFFGEGSRLTVL.

The V call is TRBV29-1, the J call TRBJ2-2, with D tentatively TRBD1 or TRBD2 (7 bases each). Germline V gives CDR1 SQVTM, CDR2 ANQGSEA. Trimming removed 6 bases at V and 6 bases at J, with 20 bases between. The CDR3 length is 15 residues. The CDR3 here is CSVAGGGLYAGELFF. The CDR3 DNA reads TGCAGCGTCGCAGGGGGAGGGCTCTATGCCGGGGAGCTGTTTTTT.

The chain is built from TRBV18 and TRBJ2-3, with D tentatively TRBD2 (5 bases). CDR3 length: 15 amino acids. Trimming removed 3 bases at V and 8 bases at J, with 18 bases between. CDR1 is KGHSH and CDR2 is LQKENI in the germline V gene. The CDR3, as DNA: TGTGCCAGCTCACCGGGAGCACGGGAAGTTAGTACGCAGTATTTT. Its protein is CASSPGAREVSTQYF.